One and the same sample provided the 19 T cell receptor beta chains below, sequenced in a study of OX40 agonist ivuxolimab in advanced cancers. Library preparation employed the immunoSEQ multiplex PCR assay. This is the immuneACCESS table as TCRdb keeps it, with only in-frame sequences that have V and J called. A part of the clones is gone; compared with another copy, unresolved V genes explain less than half, and the rest is unexplained. The sample table lists about 120,000 clones, 80% to 90% of them with a count of one. Approximately 0.55% of the sample is taken by the ten largest. Sequenced here: CD4+ or CD8+ T cells sorted from blood, sampled in a trial of the OX40 agonist ivuxolimab. Receptors originate from an adult with an advanced solid tumor such as melanoma, head and neck, liver or kidney cancer.

This clone came up once. This chain joins TRBV5-6 and TRBJ2-7, with D perhaps assigned TRBD1 or TRBD2 (5 bases each). The CDR3 covers 16 residues. CDR1 is SGHDT and CDR2 is YYEEEE in the germline V gene. V lost 5 bases to trimming and J lost 3 bases, with 21 bases between them. CDR3 in amino acids: CASSIRSGTADYEQYF. The DNA of the CDR3 is TGTGCCAGCAGTATCCGTTCCGGGACCGCCGACTACGAGCAGTACTTC.

The rearrangement uses TRBV6-5 and TRBJ2-2; 9 bases align to TRBD1. The ends lost 5 bases at V and 3 bases at J; junction bases unmatched: 4. This CDR3 contains 15 residues. Germline V gene lookup returns CDR1 MNHEY and CDR2 SVGAGI. CDR3: CASSTYRGHTGELFF. DNA of the CDR3: TGTGCCAGCAGTACCTACAGGGGGCACACCGGGGAGCTGTTTTTT.

The V and J genes are TRBV5-1 and TRBJ2-2; D perhaps matches TRBD1 (5 bases). CDR1 is SGHRS, CDR2 YFSETQ, per germline. V lost 4 bases and J 5 bases, leaving 15 bases between the germline ends. The CDR3 extends over 15 amino acids. This CDR3 reads CASSLDTLRTGELFF. The CDR3 region has the DNA TGCGCCAGCAGCCTGGACACTCTTCGGACCGGGGAGCTGTTTTTT.

The gene calls are TRBV19 and TRBJ1-3; a possible D gene is TRBD1 (5 bases). CDR1 is LNHDA and CDR2 is SQIVND in the germline V gene (reference sequence). Between the trimmed V and J ends, which lost 7 bases and 0 bases, there was a span of 10 bases. CDR3 size: 14 residues. This CDR3 is CASISGGSGNTIYF. The CDR3 region has the DNA TGTGCCAGTATCTCCGGGGGCTCTGGAAACACCATATATTTT.

The sample holds one count of this clone. V gene TRBV7-8 combines with J gene TRBJ1-1; a possible D gene is TRBD1 (6 bases). Germline V gene sequence: CDR1 SGHVS, CDR2 FQNEAQ. The ends were cut back, 5 bases at V and 1 base at J, with 14 bases in the middle. CDR3 size: 15 residues. The CDR3 loop is CASSLRTTGNTEAFF. CDR3 sequence (DNA): TGTGCCAGCAGCCTCAGGACGACAGGGAACACTGAAGCTTTCTTT. Looking up the rest from reference TRBV7-8 and TRBJ1-1 gives the full variable domain: GAGVSQSPRYKVAKRGQDVALRCDPISGHVSLFWYQQALGQGPEFLTYFQNEAQLDKSGLPSDRFFAERPEGSVSTLKIQRTQQEDSAVYLCASSLRTTGNTEAFFGQGTRLTVV.

V and J are TRBV4-3 and TRBJ2-4; D is unclear. The length of the CDR3 is 15 residues. CDR1 and CDR2 (germline): LGHNA, YSLEER. The germline V and J ends were trimmed by 1 base and 5 bases, with 12 bases remaining between them. The CDR3 spells CASSQGITVENIQYF. The DNA for the CDR3 is TGCGCCAGCAGCCAAGGAATAACGGTAGAAAACATTCAGTACTTC.

The count of this clone is one. The chain employs TRBV19 and TRBJ1-6; perhaps TRBD1 as D (6 bases). This CDR3 region has 15 residues. Germline V CDR1 and CDR2: LNHDA, SQIVND (reference sequence). The V end lost 5 bases, the J end lost 7 bases, and 15 bases lay between the germline ends. The DNA of the CDR3 is TGTGCCAGTAGTGGAAACACAGGGACCAATTCACCCCTCCACTTT. Translation: CASSGNTGTNSPLHF.

This clone was counted a few times. V is TRBV4-3 and J is TRBJ2-3, with D tentatively TRBD2 (6 bases). Germline V gives CDR1 LGHNA, CDR2 YSLEER. The CDR3 has 15 amino acids. Trimming pared 1 base from V and 0 bases from J, leaving 8 bases between. The CDR3 DNA is TGCGCCAGCAGCCAAGTTAGCGGAAGCACAGATACGCAGTATTTT. It is translated as CASSQVSGSTDTQYF.

The V and J genes are TRBV19 and TRBJ1-5; D is unclear. The CDR3 consists of 13 residues. V was pared by 4 bases and J by 4 bases, with 8 bases between. Germline CDR1 is LNHDA and CDR2 is SQIVND (reference sequence). The CDR3 region is CASSTGQNQPQHF. CDR3 DNA: TGTGCCAGTAGTACGGGTCAAAATCAGCCCCAGCATTTT.

For the CDR3, the DNA is TGTGCCAGCACCCCTCCAGGGGATGGGGCAGATACGCAGTATTTT. This sequence encodes CASTPPGDGADTQYF. The genes are TRBV6-5 and TRBJ2-3, with D possibly TRBD1 on 6 matching bases. The V end lost 7 bases, the J end lost 4 bases, and 18 bases lay between the germline ends. This CDR3 has 15 residues. From germline, CDR1 is MNHEY and CDR2 SVGAGI.

This chain links TRBV30 with TRBJ2-3; D uncertain. V dropped 2 bases and J dropped 6 bases, with 6 bases sitting between them. This CDR3 has 11 residues. Germline V lookup: CDR1 GTSNPN, CDR2 SVGIG (reference sequence). CDR3: CAWSQGDTQYF. In DNA form, the CDR3 reads TGTGCCTGGAGTCAAGGGGATACGCAGTATTTT.

J is TRBJ1-2 and V is TRBV27; TRBD1 aligns across 8 bases. With 2 bases clipped from V and 5 bases from J, the junction kept 7 bases outside the gene matches. Germline V gene data show CDR1 as MNHEY and CDR2 as SMNVEV (reference sequence). The CDR3 has 15 residues. DNA of the CDR3: TGTGCCAGCAGTTTAGGTACAGGGGGTAGATATGGCTACACCTTC. Translated, it gives CASSLGTGGRYGYTF.

V and J are TRBV4-2 and TRBJ1-2, with 7 nucleotides matching TRBD1. V shed 0 bases, J shed 4 bases, and the junction held 14 bases outside the gene matches. Germline CDR1 LGHNA, CDR2 YNFKEQ. This CDR3 is 18 amino acids long. Here the CDR3 reads CASSQDRAGGSIGYGYTF. The CDR3 nucleotides read TGTGCCAGCAGCCAAGATAGGGCAGGGGGGAGTATCGGCTATGGCTACACCTTC.

The chain has TRBV15 and TRBJ1-2, with D unclear. The CDR3 loop spans 15 amino acids. Deletions cut 0 bases from V and 10 bases from J, with 18 bases between. Per the germline V gene, CDR1 is LNHNV and CDR2 is YYDKDF (reference sequence). The CDR3, as DNA: TGTGCCACCAGCAGAGACATTGGGCGCCCAGGAGACTACACCTTC. Protein: CATSRDIGRPGDYTF. The full variable domain, rest sourced from reference TRBV15 and TRBJ1-2, is DAMVIQNPRYQVTQFGKPVTLSCSQTLNHNVMYWYQQKSSQAPKLLFHYYDKDFNNEADTPDNFQSRRPNTSFCFLDIRSPGLGDTAMYLCATSRDIGRPGDYTFGSGTRLTVV.

The V and J genes are TRBV28 and TRBJ1-1; no clear D gene. CDR1 MDHEN and CDR2 SYDVKM come from the germline V gene. The CDR3 consists of 14 residues. V shed 8 bases and J shed 3 bases, with 16 bases lying between them. The CDR3 is CASPTGPGDTEAFF. The CDR3 DNA sequence: TGTGCCAGCCCAACCGGGCCGGGTGACACTGAAGCTTTCTTT.

The V gene is TRBV9, the J gene TRBJ2-7; 7 bases align to TRBD1. This CDR3 spans 17 amino acids. CDR1 and CDR2 (germline): SGDLS, YYNGEE. The trim removed 0 bases at V and 4 bases at J, leaving 13 bases unmatched. CDR3 region: CASSVGQTGTATYEQYF. The CDR3 DNA follows: TGTGCCAGCAGCGTAGGGCAGACAGGGACAGCTACTTACGAGCAGTACTTC.

The rearrangement uses TRBV5-1 and TRBJ1-4; tentative D call: TRBD1 (6 bases). Germline CDR1 is SGHRS and CDR2 is YFSETQ. This CDR3 spans 15 amino acids. The ends were cut back, 5 bases at V and 0 bases at J, with 11 bases in the middle. As DNA, the CDR3 is TGCGCCAGCAGTTATAGACAGGCAACTAATGAAAAACTGTTTTTT. It is translated as CASSYRQATNEKLFF.

The chain has TRBV28 and TRBJ1-5; TRBD1 agrees at 7 bases. This CDR3 region has 16 residues. With 5 bases clipped from V and 0 bases from J, the junction kept 7 bases outside the gene matches. CDR1 is MDHEN, CDR2 SYDVKM, per germline. CDR3 sequence: CASSQGGRDSNQPQHF. The CDR3, as DNA: TGTGCCAGCAGTCAGGGGGGGAGGGATAGCAATCAGCCCCAGCATTTT.

The V gene is TRBV9, the J gene TRBJ2-3, with D perhaps assigned TRBD1 or TRBD2 (5 bases each). Germline CDR1 is SGDLS and CDR2 is YYNGEE. V was trimmed by 1 base and J by 0 bases, leaving 12 bases between them. This CDR3 spans 16 amino acids. The CDR3 is CASSVISGGSTDTQYF. CDR3 bases: TGTGCCAGCAGCGTAATAAGTGGGGGTAGCACAGATACGCAGTATTTT.